A single sample gave rise to the 11 T cell receptor beta chains below, sequenced in a study of cytomegalovirus exposure and HLA in healthy donors. Profiling relied on immunoSEQ multiplex PCR, and the TCRdb table lists in-frame clones only, not all of them. This sample has approximately 160,000 clones, with less than 95% found just once. Sequencing was performed on PBMCs. These receptors were obtained from a woman younger than 30 in good health and CMV-seropositive.

The chain is built from TRBV19 and TRBJ1-4, with D possibly TRBD1 on 6 matching bases. V shed 10 bases and J shed 0 bases, with 12 bases lying between them. This CDR3 comprises 14 residues. Per germline, CDR1 LNHDA and CDR2 SQIVND (reference sequence). CDR3 sequence reads: CATRDTSTNEKLFF. Here the CDR3 DNA reads TGTGCCACACGGGACACCTCAACTAATGAAAAACTGTTTTTT.

This chain uses TRBV7-2 with TRBJ2-1; maybe TRBD2 (6 bases). Between the trimmed V and J ends, which lost 10 bases and 7 bases, there was a span of 23 bases. The CDR3 sequence is 15 residues long. CDR1 and CDR2 from the germline V gene are SGHTA and FQGNSA. DNA for the CDR3: TGTGCCACCCACCCGAGCCCCGGGAGCAGTAATGAGCAGTTCTTC. Protein sequence: CATHPSPGSSNEQFF.

On this clone itself: Since a much larger clone is just one base distant, this may be a read error. The chain uses TRBV6-1 and TRBJ2-3; TRBD2 aligns across 10 bases. CDR1 is MNHNS and CDR2 is SASEGT in the germline V gene. The CDR3 runs 15 residues. The CDR3 DNA is TGTGCCAGCAGTGAAGAGCGGGGGGGCACAGGTACGCAGTATTTT. Translating gives CASSEERGGTGTQYF.

The chain uses TRBV27 and TRBJ2-7, with a weak D call TRBD2 (5 bases). The V gene's germline CDR1 is MNHEY and CDR2 SMNVEV (reference sequence). V was cut by 0 bases and J by 3 bases, with 6 bases left in between. CDR3 length equals 13 residues. The CDR3 here is CASSLSEDYEQYF. CDR3 nucleotide sequence: TGTGCCAGCAGTTTATCGGAGGACTACGAGCAGTACTTC.

The sample holds one count of this clone. The chain carries TRBV28 and TRBJ2-1, with 7 bases fitting TRBD1. This CDR3 spans 12 amino acids. CDR1 MDHEN and CDR2 SYDVKM come from the germline V gene. V shed 2 bases, J shed 10 bases, and the junction held 2 bases outside the gene matches. CDR3 DNA sequence: TGTGCCAGCAGTTTAACGACAGGGGAGCAGTTCTTC. Translation: CASSLTTGEQFF.

V and J are TRBV5-4 and TRBJ2-1, with TRBD2 as a possible D gene (5 bases). CDR1 and CDR2 from the germline V gene are SGHNT and YYREEE (reference sequence). CDR3 length: 15 residues. V was pared by 6 bases and J by 0 bases, with 13 bases between. CDR3 loop: CASTPRADSYNEQFF. The CDR3 DNA reads TGTGCCAGCACCCCGAGGGCCGACTCCTACAATGAGCAGTTCTTC.

The chain carries TRBV7-2 and TRBJ2-5, with TRBD1 matching over 7 bases. The length of the CDR3 is 15 residues. After removal of 4 bases from V and 4 bases from J, the junction contained 9 bases not matched to a gene. Germline V gene data show CDR1 as SGHTA and CDR2 as FQGNSA. The CDR3 nucleotides are TGTGCCAGCAGCTCATCGACAGGGCGAGCAGAGACCCAGTACTTC. Amino acids: CASSSSTGRAETQYF.

The chain combines TRBV5-1 with TRBJ2-1; 7 bases align to TRBD1. Germline values: CDR1 SGHRS, CDR2 YFSETQ. The V and J ends lost 0 bases and 7 bases, in that order; junction bases with no gene match: 10. The CDR3 has 16 amino acids. This chain's CDR3 is CASSLERQGQVNEQFF. CDR3 DNA: TGCGCCAGCAGCTTGGAACGACAGGGCCAGGTTAATGAGCAGTTCTTC.

The chain employs TRBV7-7 and TRBJ2-7, with TRBD1 identical over 9 bases. The CDR3 extends over 14 amino acids. CDR1 and CDR2 (germline): SSHAT, FNYEAQ (reference sequence). J lost 5 bases, V lost 5 bases, and 7 bases had no gene match. The CDR3 here is CASSPDRGSHEQYF. The CDR3 DNA reads TGTGCCAGCAGCCCGGACAGGGGTTCCCACGAGCAGTACTTC.

This clone was picked up a small number of times. The chain links TRBV10-1 to TRBJ2-3, with D perhaps matching TRBD1 (5 bases). Between the trimmed V and J ends, which lost 0 bases and 0 bases, there was a span of 10 bases. The CDR3 is 16 amino acids. Germline lookup yields CDR1 WNHNN and CDR2 SYGVQD (reference sequence). The CDR3 DNA reads as TGCGCCAGCAGTGAGTCGAAACAGGAGAGCACAGATACGCAGTATTTT. Its protein is CASSESKQESTDTQYF.

The chain carries TRBV10-3 and TRBJ1-1; D ambiguous. V lost 6 bases and J 0 bases, leaving 8 bases between the germline ends. Germline V gives CDR1 ENHRY, CDR2 SYGVKD. The CDR3 has 13 residues. CDR3 coding DNA: TGTGCCATCAGGGCGGGGATGAACACTGAAGCTTTCTTT. This codes for CAIRAGMNTEAFF.